This T cell receptor (beta chain) was identified in a study of blood T cell repertoires in COVID-19 (dated by TCRdb to 2020 to 2022). With regard to the full study: Collaborator samples came from the United States, Italy and Spain and covered acute and convalescent phases of COVID-19. The prospective study material was composed of cDNA or gDNA derived from T cells, B-cell-depleted T cells, or PBMCs. Deeply sampled blood TCRbeta repertoires from subjects exposed to, actively infected with, or recovered from COVID-19 were included in the dataset. The repertoires were made available in a free public database intended to serve as a resource for research on the immune response to SARS-CoV-2. Samples came from the ongoing ImmuneRACE study (first 160 participants) plus 1,254 subjects from 6 global collaborators. Nearly every sample came with metadata listing a de-identified subject ID, COVID-19 status, age in years and sex. HLA class I and class II types, where available, came from metadata supplied by the sample provider rather than from assay-based typing. General conclusions and limits of the study: Clinical and demographic metadata were provided uncurated, with the amount varying by source and participant.

Each collaborating institution followed its own protocols to collect whole blood in K2EDTA tubes. For TCRbeta analysis, collaborators shipped samples in one of three forms: frozen whole blood, isolated PBMCs, or DNA extracted from either of those sample types. This clone occurred a few times. Its antigen remains unidentified. Within one base of it there is no much larger clone, and no base qualities were kept. CDR1 and CDR2 (MNHEY, SVGAGI) derive from the germline V gene. The CDR3 spans 15 residues, from the cysteine through the phenylalanine. The CDR3 DNA has 45 bases and is translated from base 1. Germline trimming amounts to 2 bases on V and 10 bases on J, with 7 as the count of junction bases outside the gene matches. The immunoSEQ Assay, a bias-controlled multiplex PCR, was used to amplify TCRbeta CDR3 regions from genomic DNA. As for how the authors treated the data: Within the assay, amplification of reference gene primers was used to estimate how many nucleated cells each sample contained. To quantify the absolute abundance of each unique TCRbeta CDR3 rearrangement, sequence reads were collapsed and filtered. For each sample, productive Simpson clonality was calculated as the square root of Simpson's diversity index over productive rearrangements. As stored in TCRdb, this immuneACCESS dataset retains in-frame rearrangements with V and J assigned. A fraction of the clones does not appear; measured against another copy, unresolved V genes explain less than half of the discrepancy, and the remainder lacks a known reason. The V and J calls and the clone size are those of that table, but D and trimming were determined from the DNA. For this sample the table gives about 200,000 clones, of which roughly 88% were detected only once. Together, the top ten hold about 12% of the sample.

The chain links TRBV6-5 with TRBJ1-6; TRBD1 matches 8 bases in the middle. The TCR comes from a human donor in a cohort sampled during active COVID-19. The material sequenced was peripheral blood. The CDR3 region reads CASSYTGQGISPLHF. The DNA sequence is as follows: TGTGCCAGCAGTTACACCGGACAGGGAATATCACCCCTCCACTTT.